This T cell receptor beta chain comes out of a study of blood T cells in healthy people across ages. Isolated PBMCs totaled at least 6 million in each sample. It was with a sample-barcoded 5' primer and a J-beta primer mix that a second PCR of roughly 7 to 12 cycles was run. Sequencing recovered at least 3 million CDR3-containing paired-end reads from each sample. TCRdb called the 5' RACE reads again in MiXCR, with one record for every CDR3 protein. The sample lists about 690,000 distinct CDR3 sequences, around 41% occurring once. Regarding the study as a whole: Researchers deemed the diversity estimates from one million T cells underestimates.

As to this clonotype: The antigen is not known.

V was trimmed by 6 bases and J by 7 bases, leaving 15 bases between them. The CDR3 has 12 residues. CDR1 SQVTM and CDR2 ANQGSEA come from the germline V gene. The rearrangement uses TRBV29-1 and TRBJ1-1, with a weak D call TRBD1 (6 bases). The material sequenced was blood. The source of this sequence is a man aged 80 or over in good health. CDR3 in amino acids: CSVSTGGGEAFF. DNA of the CDR3: TGCAGCGTATCGACAGGAGGAGGTGAAGCTTTCTTT. The full variable domain, completed using reference TRBV29-1 and TRBJ1-1, is SAVISQKPSRDICQRGTSLTIQCQVDSQVTMMFWYRQQPGQSLTLIATANQGSEATYESGFVIDKFPISRPNLTFSTLTVSNMSPEDSSIYLCSVSTGGGEAFFGQGTRLTVV.